This passage covers 26 T cell receptor beta chains from one sample sequenced in a study of cytomegalovirus exposure and HLA in healthy donors (dated by TCRdb to the late 2010s). The method was the immunoSEQ multiplex PCR assay. For the multiplex PCR, a mixture combining 60 forward primers for TCR Vbeta segments and 13 reverse primers for TCR Jbeta segments was used. Sourced from immuneACCESS, this table was stored by TCRdb with only in-frame sequences that have V and J called. A share of the clones is absent; for the studies checked, an unresolved V gene accounts for under half, and the remainder has no known explanation. Within this sample are 140,000 or so clones, with about 70% of them counted one time only. The ten top clones hold roughly 4.7% of the sample. Sequencing input: PBMCs. These TCRs come from a man between 60 and 70 years old in good health and CMV-seronegative.

The rearrangement links TRBV29-1 to TRBJ2-5, with a possible D match to TRBD1 (6 bases). This CDR3 region has 14 residues. Trimming pared 7 bases from V and 1 base from J, leaving 16 bases between. CDR1 SQVTM and CDR2 ANQGSEA come from the germline V gene. The CDR3 region has the DNA TGCAGCGCCGCCCCGGACAGCCTCCAAGAGACCCAGTACTTC. This codes for CSAAPDSLQETQYF. The full variable domain, its missing parts supplied by reference TRBV29-1 and TRBJ2-5, is SAVISQKPSRDICQRGTSLTIQCQVDSQVTMMFWYRQQPGQSLTLIATANQGSEATYESGFVIDKFPISRPNLTFSTLTVSNMSPEDSSIYLCSAAPDSLQETQYFGPGTRLLVL.

This rearrangement joins TRBV7-3 to TRBJ2-2, with 9 positions matching TRBD2. The length of the CDR3 is 18 residues. The germline V gene has CDR1 SGHTA and CDR2 FQGTGA. The junction had 7 bases not matched to a gene; V was cut back by 2 bases and J by 0 bases. This CDR3 is CASSLGASGNPNTGELFF. The CDR3 DNA follows: TGTGCCAGCAGCTTAGGGGCTAGCGGGAACCCGAACACCGGGGAGCTGTTTTTT.

This clone was counted between two and nine times. V and J are TRBV27 and TRBJ2-1; TRBD2 agrees at 8 bases. Germline trimming cut 3 bases from V and 3 bases from J; bases unmatched to any gene: 13. This CDR3 comprises 18 residues. Germline V gives CDR1 MNHEY, CDR2 SMNVEV (reference sequence). The CDR3: CASSFNLGAGGGYNEQFF. The CDR3 bases are TGTGCCAGCAGTTTTAATCTAGGGGCGGGAGGTGGCTACAATGAGCAGTTCTTC.

Here the CDR3 reads CASSPIVGDEQFF. CDR3 coding DNA: TGTGCCAGCAGCCCAATAGTAGGAGATGAGCAGTTCTTC. The chain carries TRBV7-6 and TRBJ2-1; D call uncertain. Deletions cut 5 bases from V and 8 bases from J, with 13 bases between. The V gene's germline CDR1 is SGHVS and CDR2 FNYEAQ. The CDR3 runs 13 residues.

The chain joins TRBV30 to TRBJ2-2; tentatively, D is TRBD1 (5 bases). The germline CDR1 and CDR2 sequences are GTSNPN and SVGIG (reference sequence). Trimming took 1 base from V and 7 from J, leaving 16 bases between them. The CDR3 covers 15 residues. The CDR3 nucleotides are TGTGCCTGGAGTGGGGGCTGGGGATCTGTCGGGGAGCTGTTTTTT. Translating it yields CAWSGGWGSVGELFF. Supplemented by reference TRBV30 and TRBJ2-2, the full variable domain reads SQTIHQWPATLVQPVGSPLSLECTVEGTSNPNLYWYRQAAGRGLQLLFYSVGIGQISSEVPQNLSASRPQDRQFILSSKKLLLSDSGFYLCAWSGGWGSVGELFFGEGSRLTVL.

This rearrangement joins TRBV7-2 to TRBJ2-2; TRBD1 might be the D (6 bases). The ends were cut back, 1 base at V and 9 bases at J, with 12 bases in the middle. Per the germline V gene, CDR1 is SGHTA and CDR2 is FQGNSA. This CDR3 has 14 amino acids. The DNA for the CDR3 is TGTGCCAGCAGCTTAGTCGCAGGGGACCGGGAGCTGTTTTTT. Protein product: CASSLVAGDRELFF.

The chain couples TRBV27 to TRBJ2-1, with D possibly being TRBD2 (5 bases). The V gene's germline CDR1 is MNHEY and CDR2 SMNVEV (reference sequence). V was clipped by 3 bases and J by 4 bases, with 16 bases between them. The CDR3 is 16 residues long. The CDR3 DNA reads TGTGCCAGCAGTTTCGGACGGGATGGGCCTTACAATGAGCAGTTCTTC. Residues: CASSFGRDGPYNEQFF.

This chain uses TRBV5-1 with TRBJ2-2; no firm D call. Trimming removed 4 bases from V and 1 base from J, with 14 bases in between. CDR3 size: 16 residues. In germline, CDR1 is SGHRS, CDR2 YFSETQ. This CDR3 is CASSLTASWNTGELFF. In DNA form, the CDR3 reads TGCGCCAGCAGCCTGACTGCCAGCTGGAACACCGGGGAGCTGTTTTTT.

V and J are TRBV12-1 and TRBJ2-1; no DNA check was done on the table's D call, TRBD2. TRBV12-1 has pseudogene status. The CDR3 spans 17 residues. CDR3 loop: CASSSRSGRGSYNEQFF. For the CDR3, the DNA is TGTGCCAGCAGCTCCCGTAGCGGGAGAGGCTCCTACAATGAGCAGTTCTTC.

V is TRBV5-1 and J is TRBJ2-7; TRBD1 agrees at 11 bases. V gave up 4 bases and J gave up 7 bases; unmatched junction bases: 4. Germline CDR1 reads SGHRS; CDR2 reads YFSETQ. This CDR3 has 13 residues. DNA of the CDR3: TGCGCCAGCAGCGGACAGGGGGCCCGGGAGCAGTACTTC. Translating it yields CASSGQGAREQYF.

The chain combines TRBV9 with TRBJ2-2; 7 bases agree with TRBD1. The CDR3 extends over 16 amino acids. Germline V CDR1 and CDR2: SGDLS, YYNGEE. J gave up 4 bases and V 0 bases, and 6 bases lay outside the gene matches. The CDR3 DNA is TGTGCCAGCAGCGTAGGTGGGACAGCGAGCACCGGGGAGCTGTTTTTT. It translates to CASSVGGTASTGELFF.

The rearrangement uses TRBV4-1 and TRBJ2-3; TRBD1 matches at 7 bases. This CDR3 has 16 amino acids. The V gene's germline CDR1 is MGHRA and CDR2 YSYEKL. The trim removed 0 bases at V and 5 bases at J, leaving 8 bases unmatched. The CDR3: CASSQEGDRVIDTQYF. As DNA, the CDR3 is TGCGCCAGCAGCCAAGAGGGAGACAGGGTTATAGATACGCAGTATTTT.

This chain connects TRBV6-6 to TRBJ1-4; the match to TRBD1 covers 7 bases. The length of the CDR3 is 15 residues. CDR1 is MNHNY, CDR2 SVGAGI, per germline (reference sequence). V dropped 1 base and J dropped 8; count of bases not matched to a gene: 7. The CDR3 sequence: CASSYLGGASEKLFF. CDR3 sequence (DNA): TGTGCCAGCAGTTACTTAGGGGGCGCCAGCGAAAAACTGTTTTTT.

The chain recombines TRBV28 with TRBJ1-5, with D hard to call. In germline, CDR1 is MDHEN, CDR2 SYDVKM. The CDR3 contains 16 residues. V lost 4 bases and J lost 6, with 19 bases in between. The CDR3 protein is CASSSTAGFRSQPQHF. CDR3 DNA sequence: TGTGCCAGCAGTTCTACGGCGGGGTTTAGGAGTCAGCCCCAGCATTTT.

This chain's CDR3 is CASSEGALRIGEFF. The DNA of the CDR3 is TGTGCCAGCAGTGAGGGGGCGCTAAGGATTGGAGAGTTCTTC. This chain uses TRBV2 with TRBJ2-1, with a weak D call TRBD1 (6 bases). CDR3 length: 14 amino acids. V shed 3 bases and J shed 14 bases, with 20 bases lying between them. Looked up from germline, CDR1 is SNHLY and CDR2 is FYNNEI.

This chain links TRBV2 with TRBJ2-2, with D uncertain. CDR3 size: 14 residues. Germline V gene sequence: CDR1 SNHLY, CDR2 FYNNEI. Trimming removed 2 bases at V and 0 bases at J, with 4 bases between. The DNA for the CDR3 is TGTGCCAGCAGTGAAAGAGCGAACACCGGGGAGCTGTTTTTT. Encoded protein: CASSERANTGELFF.

This clone was detected only a few times. V usage is TRBV19 and J usage is TRBJ2-2; TRBD1 aligns across 11 bases. V gave up 5 bases and J gave up 6 bases; unmatched junction bases: 5. This CDR3 is built from 15 residues. Germline V gene sequence: CDR1 LNHDA, CDR2 SQIVND (reference sequence). In DNA form, the CDR3 reads TGTGCCAGTAGTGGACCGGGACAGGGGGCCGGGGAGCTGTTTTTT. This codes for CASSGPGQGAGELFF.

The chain uses TRBV9 and TRBJ2-7, with TRBD2 matching 14 bases. This CDR3 is 17 amino acids long. V shed 0 bases and J 2 bases; nucleotides not matched to a gene: 4. Per the germline V gene, CDR1 is SGDLS and CDR2 is YYNGEE. The CDR3 DNA reads TGTGCCAGCAGCGTAGAGGGACTAGCGGGAGCCCCCTACGAGCAGTACTTC. Its translation is CASSVEGLAGAPYEQYF.

J is TRBJ2-7 and V is TRBV5-1; 7 bases map to TRBD1. This CDR3 comprises 14 residues. Germline CDR1 reads SGHRS; CDR2 reads YFSETQ. V was clipped by 0 bases and J by 3 bases; unmatched bases: 3. The CDR3 DNA sequence: TGCGCCAGCAGCTTGGACGGGGACAGCTACGAGCAGTACTTC. Its protein product is CASSLDGDSYEQYF.

The J gene is TRBJ1-2, the V gene TRBV29-1; 9 bases line up with TRBD1. Germline lookup yields CDR1 SQVTM and CDR2 ANQGSEA. Trimming cost V 6 bases and J 6 bases; bases outside gene matches: 8. The CDR3 has 13 residues. In nucleotides, the CDR3 is TGCAGCGTAAGCCACAGGGGGCTGGATGGCTACACCTTC. Protein sequence: CSVSHRGLDGYTF.

The CDR3 spells CAIKSGQRERRETQYF. DNA for the CDR3: TGTGCCATCAAGAGTGGACAGCGAGAAAGGAGAGAGACCCAGTACTTC. The chain carries TRBV10-3 and TRBJ2-5; D might be TRBD1 (6 bases). Germline lookup yields CDR1 ENHRY and CDR2 SYGVKD. This CDR3 region has 16 residues. The ends were cut back, 7 bases at V and 4 bases at J, with 22 bases in the middle.

This chain uses TRBV19 with TRBJ2-1; D possibly corresponds to TRBD2 (5 bases). Trimming removed 8 bases at V and 9 bases at J, with 14 bases between. CDR3 length: 12 amino acids. The germline gives CDR1 LNHDA, CDR2 SQIVND (reference sequence). In nucleotides, the CDR3 is TGTGCCAGTGCCTACGGGGTAGGTGAGCAGTTCTTC. It encodes CASAYGVGEQFF.

This clone was recorded a few times. This chain uses TRBV5-1 with TRBJ2-7, with D perhaps TRBD1 (6 bases). Trimming shortened V by 0 bases and J by 5 bases, and 9 bases separated the two germline ends. The germline CDR1 and CDR2 sequences are SGHRS and YFSETQ. The CDR3 consists of 13 residues. This CDR3 is CASSLGTVNEQYF. The CDR3 DNA is TGCGCCAGCAGCTTGGGGACAGTTAACGAGCAGTACTTC.

V gene TRBV14 combines with J gene TRBJ1-1; the D is unclear. Germline assignment: CDR1 SGHDN and CDR2 FVKESK. CDR3 length equals 13 residues. Trimming left V 5 bases short and J 0 bases short, with 7 bases between. CDR3 DNA sequence: TGTGCCAGCAGCTCCTTTCTGAACACTGAAGCTTTCTTT. Translated: CASSSFLNTEAFF.

The table lists this clone with a few counts. This sequence joins TRBV7-2 and TRBJ1-5; D is uncertain. V was cut by 3 bases and J by 2 bases, with 8 bases left in between. Germline V gene lookup returns CDR1 SGHTA and CDR2 FQGNSA. The CDR3 runs to 14 residues. For the CDR3, the DNA is TGTGCCAGCAGCTTTGACGGGGGCAATCAGCCCCAGCATTTT. The encoded protein is CASSFDGGNQPQHF. Variable domain in full (rest from reference TRBV7-2 and TRBJ1-5): GAGVSQSPSNKVTEKGKDVELRCDPISGHTALYWYRQSLGQGLEFLIYFQGNSAPDKSGLPSDRFSAERTGGSVSTLTIQRTQQEDSAVYLCASSFDGGNQPQHFGDGTRLSIL.

The chain links TRBV29-1 to TRBJ2-1, with 7 positions matching TRBD1. The J segment lost 5 bases and the V segment lost 7 bases, leaving 14 bases of the junction unmatched. CDR1 is SQVTM and CDR2 is ANQGSEA in the germline V gene. CDR3 length: 15 amino acids. CDR3 in amino acids: CSANPPGQINNEQFF. The DNA for the CDR3 is TGCAGCGCCAATCCCCCGGGACAGATAAACAATGAGCAGTTCTTC.